These T cell receptor beta chains were read from a single sample in a study of CD8 T cells in Susac syndrome. MiXCR, applied by TCRdb to the immunoSEQ multiplex PCR reads, yields one record per CDR3 protein. The data show around 80,000 distinct CDR3 sequences, roughly 96% seen once. The specimen was CD8+ T cells from PBMCs. Receptor source: a human donor with Susac syndrome. The CDR3 runs from the conserved cysteine through the conserved F or W. The D gene is left open where the match is weak. A row's size may be missing; if present it is once, few, many or a size class.

j_gene | d_gene | abundance | v_gene | CDR3nt | CDR3aa
TRBJ1-5 | . | . | TRBV20-1 | TGCAGTGCTACCAGCCGAGGTAGCAATCAGCCCCAGCATTTT | CSATSRGSNQPQHF
TRBJ2-1 | . | . | TRBV30 | TGTGCCTGGAGTGTACTAGAGGATGAGCAGTTCTTC | CAWSVLEDEQFF
TRBJ2-1 | . | . | TRBV20-1 | TGCAGTGCTAGCGGGGGTTCCACGCCGGGAGTTGAGCAGTTCTTC | CSASGGSTPGVEQFF
TRBJ2-1 | . | . | TRBV30 | TGTGCCTGGAGTAGGGGGGCTAGCACTTTATACAATGAGCAGTTCTTC | CAWSRGASTLYNEQFF
TRBJ2-3 | . | . | TRBV13 | TGTGCCAGCAGCTCACGGTCCTCAGGGGACACAGATACGCAGTATTTT | CASSSRSSGDTDTQYF
TRBJ2-1 | . | . | TRBV18 | TGTGCCAGCTCACCAGGCGCGTCGGGGAACAATGAGCAGTTCTTC | CASSPGASGNNEQFF
TRBJ2-7 | . | . | TRBV13 | TGTGCCAGCAGCTCACCCTCGACCTCCTACGAGCAGTACTTC | CASSSPSTSYEQYF
TRBJ2-3 | . | . | TRBV29-1 | TGCAGCGCCAACACCCGCCCGGATACGCAGTATTTT | CSANTRPDTQYF
TRBJ2-1 | TRBD2 | . | TRBV29-1 | TGCAGCGTTGAAGGGACTAGCGGGAGTGGGAATGAGCAGTTCTTC | CSVEGTSGSGNEQFF
TRBJ1-3 | . | . | TRBV4-2 | TGTGCCAGCAGCCAAGAGGGATTTGGAAGGTGGGCCATATATTTT | CASSQEGFGRWAIYF
TRBJ2-4 | . | . | TRBV2 | TGTGCCACCCTGCTGAGACCCGGGACCATTGGGAACATTCAGTACTTC | CATLLRPGTIGNIQYF
TRBJ1-1 | TRBD1 | . | TRBV7-2 | TGTGCCAGCAGCCCCACTACAGGGGGCGGTGAAGCTTTCTTT | CASSPTTGGGEAFF
TRBJ2-2 | . | . | TRBV5-1 | TGCGCCAGCAATGGCGGATCGAACACCGGGGAGCTGTTTTTT | CASNGGSNTGELFF
TRBJ2-7 | . | . | TRBV4-3 | TGCGCCAGCAGCCTGTCACAAACGGCCGAGCAGTACTTC | CASSLSQTAEQYF
TRBJ2-1 | . | once | TRBV27 | TGTGCCAGCCAGGTGATAGGAGGGGTTAATGAGCAGTTCTTC | CASQVIGGVNEQFF
TRBJ1-5 | TRBD1 | . | TRBV11-3 | TGTGCCAGCAGCTGGACAGGAGCCAATCAGCCCCAGCATTTT | CASSWTGANQPQHF
TRBJ1-5 | . | . | TRBV7-2 | TGTGCCAGCAGCTCCCTTCGGGGGGCGAACCAGCCCCAGCATTTT | CASSSLRGANQPQHF
TRBJ1-1 | TRBD1 | . | TRBV7-9 | TGTGCCAGCAGCTTAGAGGACAGGGGTGCGCACACTGAAGCTTTCTTT | CASSLEDRGAHTEAFF
TRBJ2-3 | TRBD1 | . | TRBV20-1 | TGCAGTGCCGAGCCCCGGACAGGGACTAGCACAGATACGCAGTATTTT | CSAEPRTGTSTDTQYF
TRBJ2-3 | . | . | TRBV29-1 | TGCAGCGTTCAGCCCCCTGCATCTAGCACAGATACGCAGTATTTT | CSVQPPASSTDTQYF
TRBJ2-1 | TRBD2 | . | TRBV6-5 | TGTGCCAGCAGTAACCTAGCGGGATCCTACAATGAGCAGTTCTTC | CASSNLAGSYNEQFF
TRBJ2-1 | . | . | TRBV3-1 | TGTGCCAGCAGCCAAGGGGAGGCTTTCTCCTACAATGAGCAGTTCTTC | CASSQGEAFSYNEQFF
TRBJ1-1 | . | once | TRBV12-3/TRBV12-4 | TGTGCCAGCAGGCTACAAAACGGGAACACTGAAGCTTTCTTT | CASRLQNGNTEAFF
TRBJ2-2 | . | . | TRBV5-1 | TGCGCCAGCAACTTGCAGCCAGGGCTTGGTGGCGGGGAGCTGTTTTTT | CASNLQPGLGGGELFF
TRBJ2-1 | . | . | TRBV15 | TGTGCCTCCGAATCACCGGGTGTAGTGGAGCAGTTCTTC | CASESPGVVEQFF
TRBJ2-3 | TRBD2 | . | TRBV3-1 | TGTGCCAGCAGCCCAACCCTTAGCGGGATGCTAGATACGCAGTATTTT | CASSPTLSGMLDTQYF
TRBJ2-1 | TRBD2 | . | TRBV29-1 | TGCAGCGCCGGGACTAGGGTGGATGAGCAGTTCTTC | CSAGTRVDEQFF
TRBJ2-1 | TRBD2 | . | TRBV3-1 | TGTGCCAGCAGCCATACGTTAGCGGGGAGATACAATGAGCAGTTCTTC | CASSHTLAGRYNEQFF
TRBJ2-7 | . | . | TRBV27 | TGTGCCAGCAGTTTTAAGGTGACAGATTATTTCTACGAGCAGTACTTC | CASSFKVTDYFYEQYF
TRBJ1-2 | . | once | TRBV20-1 | TGCAGTGCTAGAGACCTTTGGGGCAGGGGTCATGGCTACACCTTC | CSARDLWGRGHGYTF
TRBJ1-1 | . | . | TRBV9 | TGTGCCAGCAGCGTCGGACTGGTCCCCGAAGCTTTCTTT | CASSVGLVPEAFF
TRBJ2-1 | TRBD2 | . | TRBV28 | TGTGCCAGCAGTTCCACAGCGGGAGCAGCAGCGGTGAATGAGCAGTTCTTC | CASSSTAGAAAVNEQFF
TRBJ2-3 | . | . | TRBV20-1 | TGCAGTGCTTTCCGTCCCTTATCTACGCAGTATTTT | CSAFRPLSTQYF
TRBJ1-5 | . | . | TRBV28 | TGTGCCAGCAGTTTAGGTCGGACTTATAGCAATCAGCCCCAGCATTTT | CASSLGRTYSNQPQHF
TRBJ2-7 | . | . | TRBV7-8 | TGTGCCAGCAGCTCCTACCCCTACGAGCAGTACTTC | CASSSYPYEQYF
TRBJ2-5 | TRBD2 | . | TRBV12-3/TRBV12-4 | TGTGCCAGCAGTTTTGGGGGGGGGACTTCCCAAGAGACCCAGTACTTC | CASSFGGGTSQETQYF